These 29 T cell receptor beta chains originate from one sample sequenced in a study of blood T cells in healthy people across ages. A sample-barcoded 5' primer and a J-beta primer mix were used in a second PCR of about 7 to 12 cycles. TCRdb called the 5' RACE reads again in MiXCR, with one record for every CDR3 protein. The data show some 710,000 distinct CDR3 sequences, around 45% seen once. Sequencing was performed on blood. These TCRs come from a man aged 80 or over in good health.

The chain has TRBV27 and TRBJ2-5; D is unresolved. The CDR3 covers 13 residues. Germline V gives CDR1 MNHEY, CDR2 SMNVEV (reference sequence). V was shortened by 4 bases and J by 11 bases, with 17 bases between the two germline ends. The CDR3 is CASSCGPGNEQYF. In DNA form, the CDR3 reads TGTGCCAGCAGTTGCGGACCCGGTAATGAGCAGTACTTC.

The chain is built from TRBV7-3 and TRBJ2-7; tentatively, D is TRBD1 (7 bases). With 5 bases removed from V and 3 bases from J, the gap between germline ends came to 17 bases. The CDR3 extends over 15 amino acids. Germline V gene data show CDR1 as SGHTA and CDR2 as FQGTGA. The CDR3 sequence is CASSPHAGQLYEQYF. CDR3 DNA: TGTGCCAGCAGCCCTCACGCGGGACAGCTCTACGAGCAGTACTTC.

The chain employs TRBV20-1 and TRBJ1-1, with TRBD1 as a possible D gene (5 bases). In germline, CDR1 is DFQATT, CDR2 SNEGSKA (reference sequence). The ends were cut back, 5 bases at V and 1 base at J, with 11 bases in the middle. This CDR3 is built from 13 residues. CDR3 nucleotides: TGCAGTGCTCGGACAAGGCGGAACACTGAAGCTTTCTTT. Its protein is CSARTRRNTEAFF.

The rearrangement links TRBV10-3 to TRBJ2-1; tentative D call: TRBD2 (5 bases). Germline CDR1 is ENHRY and CDR2 is SYGVKD. CDR3 size: 13 residues. V was trimmed by 8 bases and J by 6 bases, leaving 14 bases between them. The CDR3 DNA reads TGTGCCATCGAGGTGTCGGGAATCAATGAGCAGTTCTTC. This encodes CAIEVSGINEQFF.

V is TRBV13 and J is TRBJ2-7; D may match TRBD1 or TRBD2 (5 bases each). The V and J ends lost 8 bases and 2 bases respectively, with 13 bases between them. The CDR3 covers 13 residues. Per the germline V gene, CDR1 is PRHDT and CDR2 is FYEKMQ (reference sequence). The chain's CDR3 is CASSPRGPYEQYF. The CDR3 DNA reads TGTGCCAGCTCACCGAGGGGCCCCTACGAGCAGTACTTC.

This clonotype was seen only once. Germline is not matched at one junction end, which may reflect a read error. The CDR3 bases are TGTGTCAGCAGCGTAGCCTCGGACGGTCTCTACGAGCAGTACTTC. Its translation: CVSSVASDGLYEQYF. The rearrangement uses TRBV9 and TRBJ2-7, with D uncertain. The CDR3 covers 15 residues. The germline V gene encodes CDR1 SGDLS and CDR2 YYNGEE.

This clonotype has just a few counts. The CDR3 DNA follows: TGTGCCAGCAGGGAACTTACAGGGGGCGGCTACAATGAGCAGTTCTTC. It translates to CASRELTGGGYNEQFF. The rearrangement links TRBV2 to TRBJ2-1; 9 bases match TRBD1. CDR3 length: 16 amino acids. The V segment lost 6 bases and the J segment 3 bases; nucleotides outside the gene matches: 9. Germline V gene sequence: CDR1 SNHLY, CDR2 FYNNEI.

The V call is TRBV21-1, the J call TRBJ2-7; the table assigns TRBD2, which was not confirmed against the DNA. TRBV21-1 is a known pseudogene. CDR3 length: 16 residues. This CDR3 reads CASSIFTSRSSYEQYF. The CDR3 nucleotides are TGTGCCAGCAGCATATTTACTAGCCGGAGCTCCTACGAGCAGTACTTC.

This clonotype appeared many times. The V gene is TRBV9, the J gene TRBJ2-3; D gene uncertain. Germline V gene lookup returns CDR1 SGDLS and CDR2 YYNGEE. This CDR3 has 12 residues. The V gene lost 3 bases and the J gene lost 3 bases, with 5 bases spanning the gap. CDR3 bases: TGTGCCAGCAGCGCAGAAACAGATACGCAGTATTTT. Translating gives CASSAETDTQYF.

The chain combines TRBV7-2 with TRBJ1-2, with a weak D call TRBD1 (5 bases). V lost 4 bases and J 6 bases, leaving 18 bases between the germline ends. Germline assignment: CDR1 SGHTA and CDR2 FQGNSA. CDR3 size: 15 residues. CDR3 protein: CASSSPPGRANGYTF. The CDR3 DNA reads TGTGCCAGCAGCTCCCCCCCAGGGCGGGCGAATGGCTACACCTTC.

In regard to this clonotype: One end of the junction fails to match germline, which may point to a read error. The rearrangement uses TRBV4-2 and TRBJ2-3; TRBD1 matches at 9 bases. CDR1 and CDR2 (germline): LGHNA, YNFKEQ. CDR3 length: 16 amino acids. In DNA, the CDR3 is TGTGCCAGCAGACAAGCCGGACAGGGGAACACAGATACGCAGTATTTT. This translates into CASRQAGQGNTDTQYF.

V gene TRBV28 combines with J gene TRBJ2-7, with 8 bases identical to TRBD2. V lost 6 bases, J lost 2 bases, and 9 bases stayed unmatched. This CDR3 comprises 15 residues. Germline CDR1 MDHEN, CDR2 SYDVKM. CDR3 sequence reads: CASSPGGGLAYEQYF. In DNA form, the CDR3 reads TGTGCCAGCAGCCCCGGGGGGGGTTTAGCCTACGAGCAGTACTTC. The variable domain in full, with the rest retrieved from reference TRBV28 and TRBJ2-7, is DVKVTQSSRYLVKRTGEKVFLECVQDMDHENMFWYRQDPGLGLRLIYFSYDVKMKEKGDIPEGYSVSREKKERFSLILESASTNQTSMYLCASSPGGGLAYEQYFGPGTRLTVT.

This sequence joins TRBV7-9 and TRBJ2-1; D is unresolved. Trimming removed 3 bases at V and 13 bases at J, with 16 bases between. Germline V CDR1 and CDR2: SEHNR, FQNEAQ (reference sequence). The CDR3 covers 13 residues. CDR3 nucleotide sequence: TGTGCCAGCAGCTTTTCGGTGGAAGAGCCCCAGTTCTTC. Amino acids: CASSFSVEEPQFF.

The V gene is TRBV20-1, the J gene TRBJ2-7; possibly TRBD2 for D (5 bases). The end of the DNA aligns better with TRBJ2-5, so the J call may be wrong. CDR3 length equals 14 residues. CDR1 is DFQATT, CDR2 SNEGSKA, per germline (reference sequence). The CDR3 reads CSARAGLNMETQYF. The DNA for the CDR3 is TGCAGTGCTAGAGCGGGATTGAATATGGAGACCCAGTACTTC.

In this sample, this clonotype turned up a few times. The V and J genes are TRBV27 and TRBJ2-1; D possibly corresponds to TRBD1 (5 bases). The germline V gene has CDR1 MNHEY and CDR2 SMNVEV (reference sequence). Trimming left V 2 bases short and J 3 bases short, with 11 bases between. This CDR3 is 15 amino acids long. For the CDR3, the DNA is TGTGCCAGCAGTTTAGACAGCCAAATCTACAATGAGCAGTTCTTC. The encoded protein is CASSLDSQIYNEQFF.

This clonotype was seen many times. This rearrangement joins TRBV10-3 to TRBJ2-7; 7 bases line up with TRBD1. Germline values: CDR1 ENHRY, CDR2 SYGVKD. Trimming at V came to 2 bases and at J to 0 bases, leaving 7 bases not matched to a gene. This CDR3 region has 16 residues. CDR3 nucleotides: TGTGCCATCAGTGAGACCTGGGGACAGAGCTCCTACGAGCAGTACTTC. Translation: CAISETWGQSSYEQYF.

This chain uses TRBV18 with TRBJ2-7; 10 bases are shared with TRBD1. CDR3 size: 14 residues. The ends lost 3 bases at V and 4 bases at J; junction bases unmatched: 3. Germline-derived CDR1 and CDR2 are KGHSH and LQKENI. CDR3 in DNA: TGTGCCAGCTCACCGACGGGACAGGGGTACGAGCAGTACTTC. Amino acids: CASSPTGQGYEQYF.

This clonotype was observed at least ten times. The chain links TRBV29-1 to TRBJ2-7, with a possible D match to TRBD2 (5 bases). CDR3 length: 11 residues. CDR1 and CDR2 (germline): SQVTM, ANQGSEA. Trimming shortened V by 7 bases and J by 2 bases, and 9 bases separated the two germline ends. DNA of the CDR3: TGCAGCGGTGGGAGTACCTACGAGCAGTACTTC. It codes for CSGGSTYEQYF.

This rearrangement joins TRBV27 to TRBJ2-7; 8 nucleotides agree with TRBD1. Germline trimming cut 4 bases from V and 0 bases from J; bases unmatched to any gene: 11. There are 17 residues in the CDR3. Germline V CDR1 and CDR2: MNHEY, SMNVEV (reference sequence). CDR3 loop: CASSSGRTGKSSYEQYF. The CDR3 nucleotides read TGTGCCAGCAGTTCGGGCCGGACAGGGAAGAGCTCCTACGAGCAGTACTTC.

The rearrangement links TRBV29-1 to TRBJ2-1; TRBD1 might be the D (6 bases). Per germline, CDR1 SQVTM and CDR2 ANQGSEA. Trimming cost V 6 bases and J 6 bases, with 15 bases left between them. The CDR3 length is 13 residues. CDR3 nucleotide sequence: TGCAGCGTCGCCATATCAGGGGCCAATGAGCAGTTCTTC. Translating gives CSVAISGANEQFF.

Concerning this clonotype itself: A much more abundant neighbour one base away suggests this may be a read error. The chain has TRBV20-1 and TRBJ2-7, with D tentatively TRBD1 (6 bases). Germline assignment: CDR1 DFQATT and CDR2 SNEGSKA (reference sequence). The CDR3 length is 16 residues. The ends were cut back, 5 bases at V and 6 bases at J, with 26 bases in the middle. CDR3 bases: TGCAGTGCTGGGGGCCATCCCTTCGCTACCAGTACCGAGCAGTACTTC. Translation gives CSAGGHPFATSTEQYF.

Regarding this clonotype: This may be a read error, as it is one base from a much larger clone. V usage is TRBV12-3 or TRBV12-4 and J usage is TRBJ2-5, with D perhaps assigned TRBD1 or TRBD2 (5 bases each). The tail of the sequence fits TRBJ2-7 better, so the J call may be wrong. The CDR3 is 14 residues long. CDR3 residues: CASSVGTTAGEQYF. CDR3 in DNA: TGTGCCAGCAGTGTAGGGACCACCGCTGGCGAGCAGTACTTC.

This clonotype was seen a single time. Being one base from a much bigger clone, this may be a read error. V is TRBV2 and J is TRBJ2-5; 7 bases are shared with TRBD1. CDR1 and CDR2 (germline): SNHLY, FYNNEI. V was clipped by 4 bases and J by 11 bases; unmatched bases: 16. This CDR3 contains 15 residues. The CDR3 here is CASSVGQALVGEQYF. In DNA, the CDR3 is TGTGCCAGCAGTGTAGGACAGGCCCTCGTGGGTGAGCAGTACTTC.

V is TRBV7-2 and J is TRBJ2-5, with 8 bases matching TRBD1. J lost 11 bases, V lost 4 bases, and 12 bases had no gene match. Germline V CDR1 and CDR2: SGHTA, FQGNSA. The CDR3 is 14 amino acids. The CDR3 loop reads CASSSGQAGMEQYF. The DNA for the CDR3 is TGTGCCAGCAGCTCGGGACAGGCTGGGATGGAGCAGTACTTC.

The gene calls are TRBV27 and TRBJ2-7; D might be TRBD2 (6 bases). V dropped 7 bases and J dropped 2 bases, with 24 bases sitting between them. Germline loops: CDR1 MNHEY, CDR2 SMNVEV (reference sequence). The CDR3 runs to 17 residues. The CDR3 nucleotides read TGTGCCAGCACTAACCGAGGTGGGGGACTTACCACCTACGAGCAGTACTTC. Translated: CASTNRGGGLTTYEQYF.

The rearrangement links TRBV12-3 or TRBV12-4 to TRBJ2-3; maybe TRBD2 (5 bases). The CDR3 is 16 amino acids. Trimming took off 2 bases at V and 4 bases at J, with 16 bases between the two ends. This chain's CDR3 is CASSLSGNVGADTQYF. The CDR3 bases are TGTGCCAGCAGTTTAAGCGGCAACGTGGGAGCAGATACGCAGTATTTT.

There are many counts of this clonotype. This chain connects TRBV7-2 to TRBJ2-4; no clear D gene. Trimming removed 1 base at V and 0 bases at J, with 10 bases between. This CDR3 is 16 amino acids long. Germline V gene sequence: CDR1 SGHTA, CDR2 FQGNSA. CDR3 loop: CASSLDLRRAKNIQYF. CDR3 sequence (DNA): TGTGCCAGCAGCTTAGATTTGCGGCGAGCCAAAAACATTCAGTACTTC.

The chain combines TRBV7-6 with TRBJ2-2, with D possibly being TRBD1 (5 bases). The CDR3 runs 16 residues. The ends were cut back, 0 bases at V and 2 bases at J, with 10 bases in the middle. From germline, CDR1 is SGHVS and CDR2 FNYEAQ. The CDR3 nucleotides read TGTGCCAGCAGCTTAGCGACAGCCCTTAACACCGGGGAGCTGTTTTTT. Protein product: CASSLATALNTGELFF. The entire variable domain, with the rest obtained from reference TRBV7-6 and TRBJ2-2, is as follows: GAGVSQSPRYKVTKRGQDVALRCDPISGHVSLYWYRQALGQGPEFLTYFNYEAQQDKSGLPNDRFSAERPEGSISTLTIQRTEQRDSAMYRCASSLATALNTGELFFGEGSRLTVL.

The rearrangement uses TRBV11-2 and TRBJ2-3; D ambiguous. Germline loops: CDR1 SGHAT, CDR2 FQNNGV. This CDR3 contains 14 residues. V shed 8 bases and J shed 0 bases, with 12 bases lying between them. The CDR3 sequence: CASLRLISTDTQYF. CDR3 DNA sequence: TGTGCCAGCCTCAGGTTGATCAGCACAGATACGCAGTATTTT.